This TCR beta chain is drawn from a study of blood T cell repertoires in COVID-19. Turning to the study itself: Nucleic acid was either cDNA or gDNA, and it came from T cells, B-cell-depleted T cells, or PBMCs.

Per the original methods: Amplifying reference gene primers gave estimates of nucleated cell counts. Produced via immunoSEQ multiplex PCR; TCRdb's table is partial and in-frame only. Clone size and V and J calls were adopted from that table, with D and trimming inferred from the DNA. The table includes hundreds of thousands of clones, under 85% detected once. Germline trimming cut 5 bases from V and 6 bases from J; bases unmatched to any gene: 7. This CDR3 contains 14 residues. Germline V gene data show CDR1 as MGHDK and CDR2 as SYGVNS. This receptor was obtained from a woman aged 25 to 39 with COVID-19, enrolled during active disease. The sample was peripheral blood. J is TRBJ1-2 and V is TRBV25-1; 9 nucleotides align to TRBD1. The CDR3 loop is CASSTPGTGNGYTF. The CDR3 bases are TGTGCCAGCAGTACACCCGGGACAGGGAATGGCTACACCTTC.